Below are 5 T cell receptor beta chains sequenced from a single sample in a study of blood T cell repertoires in COVID-19. Generated by immunoSEQ multiplex PCR, the TCRdb table keeps only in-frame clones and is missing some. The table includes approximately 260,000 clones, roughly 91% detected once. The material sequenced was PBMCs or T cells enriched from blood (not recorded which). The receptors were gathered from a woman aged 60-70 years who had recovered from COVID-19.

The chain links TRBV5-1 to TRBJ2-5; TRBD2 aligns across 15 bases. From germline, CDR1 is SGHRS and CDR2 YFSETQ. Losses at the gene ends were 4 bases for V and 1 base for J; bases not matched to a gene: 8. CDR3 size: 18 residues. The CDR3 region has the DNA TGCGCCAGCAGCACAGGACTAGCGGGAGGGACCTTCCAAGAGACCCAGTACTTC. It yields the protein CASSTGLAGGTFQETQYF.

The J gene is TRBJ2-1, the V gene TRBV30; TRBD2 might be the D (5 bases). Looked up from germline, CDR1 is GTSNPN and CDR2 is SVGIG (reference sequence). Trimming took off 4 bases at V and 10 bases at J, with 17 bases between the two ends. The CDR3 covers 13 residues. The CDR3 nucleotides read TGTGCCTGGACCGGACGCCGAGCGGAGGAGCAGTTCTTC. It translates to CAWTGRRAEEQFF.

This chain links TRBV24-1 with TRBJ1-5; D ambiguous. CDR1 is KGHDR and CDR2 is SFDVKD in the germline V gene. The CDR3 spans 18 residues. V lost 4 bases to trimming and J lost 8 bases, with 26 bases between them. DNA for the CDR3: TGTGCCACCAGTGACCATAACAGAAATACCAGATCACTTAAGCCCCAGCATTTT. This sequence encodes CATSDHNRNTRSLKPQHF.

The V call is TRBV11-2, the J call TRBJ2-1; TRBD2 aligns across 10 bases. Trimming removed 1 base from V and 3 bases from J; junction bases left unmatched: 6. This CDR3 has 17 residues. Germline V lookup: CDR1 SGHAT, CDR2 FQNNGV. CDR3 sequence (DNA): TGTGCCAGCAGCTTAGGGCCTAGCGGGAGTAGCTACAATGAGCAGTTCTTC. Translating it yields CASSLGPSGSSYNEQFF.

This clone has just a few counts. The chain uses TRBV28 and TRBJ1-3; D not resolved. This CDR3 region has 13 residues. CDR1 is MDHEN, CDR2 SYDVKM, per germline. V was cut by 4 bases and J by 0 bases, with 4 bases left in between. This chain's CDR3 is CASSSGSGNTIYF. The CDR3 DNA sequence: TGTGCCAGCAGTTCAGGCTCTGGAAACACCATATATTTT.